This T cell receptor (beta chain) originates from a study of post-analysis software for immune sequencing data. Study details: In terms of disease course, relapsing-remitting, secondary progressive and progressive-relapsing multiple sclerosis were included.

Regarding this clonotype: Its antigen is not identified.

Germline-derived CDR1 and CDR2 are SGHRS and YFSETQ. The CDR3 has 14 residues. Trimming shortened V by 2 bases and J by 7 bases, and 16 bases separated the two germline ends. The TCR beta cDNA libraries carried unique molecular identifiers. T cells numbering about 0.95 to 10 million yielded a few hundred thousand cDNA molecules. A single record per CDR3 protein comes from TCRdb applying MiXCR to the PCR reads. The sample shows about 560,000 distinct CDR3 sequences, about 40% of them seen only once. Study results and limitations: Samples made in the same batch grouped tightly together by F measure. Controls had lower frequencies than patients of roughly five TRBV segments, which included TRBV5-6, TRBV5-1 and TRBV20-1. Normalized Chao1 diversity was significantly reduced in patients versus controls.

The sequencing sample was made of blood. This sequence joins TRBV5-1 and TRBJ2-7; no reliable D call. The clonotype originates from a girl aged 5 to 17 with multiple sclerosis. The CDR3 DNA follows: TGCGCCAGCAGCTTCAAGGAACAGTACAATGAGCAGTACTTC. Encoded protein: CASSFKEQYNEQYF.